This is a list of T cell receptor beta chains from one sample in a study of blood T cell repertoires in COVID-19. Generated by immunoSEQ multiplex PCR, the TCRdb table keeps only in-frame clones and is missing some. The table shows roughly 400,000 clones, with about 89% occurring only once. Material: PBMCs or T cells enriched from blood (not recorded which). Receptors originate from a woman between 40 and 50 years old who had been exposed to COVID-19. CDR3s include the opening cysteine and the closing phenylalanine or tryptophan. Each record gives: D gene, J gene, V gene, clone size, CDR3 DNA, CDR3 protein. D genes are given only for firm matches. Not every row has a clone size; where given, it reads once, few, many or a size class.

NA TRBJ2-3 TRBV3-1/TRBV3-2 NA TGTGCCAGCAGCCAAAGGGGGGGGGCAGATACGCAGTATTTT CASSQRGGADTQYF
NA TRBJ1-2 TRBV4-3 NA TGCGCCAGCAGCCAAGTCTCCGAGGGCTATGGCTACACCTTC CASSQVSEGYGYTF
TRBD1 TRBJ1-3 TRBV5-6 NA TGTGCCAGCAGCTTGGAAGTGACAGGGACTGGAAACACCATATATTTT CASSLEVTGTGNTIYF
NA TRBJ1-5 TRBV11-3 NA TGTGCCAGCAGGGTACAGGGTGCCCACGTATTCAATCAGCCCCAGCATTTT CASRVQGAHVFNQPQHF
TRBD1 TRBJ1-6 TRBV6-5 NA TGTGCCAGCAGTTCCCCGGACAGGGCGAATTCACCCCTCCACTTT CASSSPDRANSPLHF
TRBD2 TRBJ2-1 TRBV18 NA TGTGCCAGCTCACCGGTCGATACTAGCGGGAGATCCTACAATGAGCAGTTCTTC CASSPVDTSGRSYNEQFF
TRBD1 TRBJ2-7 TRBV7-8 NA TGTGCCAGCAGCCCCCAGGGACAGACAAAAACCTACGAGCAGTACTTC CASSPQGQTKTYEQYF
NA TRBJ1-5 TRBV3-1/TRBV3-2 once TGTGCCAGCAGCCCCCGGGACTCTAATCAGCCCCAGCATTTT CASSPRDSNQPQHF
TRBD1 TRBJ1-5 TRBV6-2/TRBV6-3 NA TGTGCCAGCAGCGGGACAGACAATCAGCCCCAGCATTTT CASSGTDNQPQHF
NA TRBJ2-3 TRBV28 once TGTGCCAGCAGTTTATCGGCGGTTAAAGATACGCAGTATTTT CASSLSAVKDTQYF
NA TRBJ2-7 TRBV19 once TGTGCCAGTAGTACCGGACACGGAAATTACTACGAGCAGTACTTC CASSTGHGNYYEQYF
TRBD2 TRBJ2-1 TRBV6-5 NA TGTGCCAGCACAAATAAGGCTAGCGGGAGGGGTGAGCAGTTCTTC CASTNKASGRGEQFF
TRBD1 TRBJ1-2 TRBV24-1 NA TGTGCCACCAGTCCCGGGACAGGGTACGGCTACACCTTC CATSPGTGYGYTF
TRBD1 TRBJ2-2 TRBV19 NA TGTGCCAGTAGTGTCCGGGACAGGGGGTACGTCGGGGAGCTGTTTTTT CASSVRDRGYVGELFF
NA TRBJ2-7 TRBV6-2/TRBV6-3 NA TGTGCCAGCAGTTACTGGGAGGTCGGCGAGCAGTACTTC CASSYWEVGEQYF
TRBD1 TRBJ2-3 TRBV24-1 NA TGTGCCACCAGTGATCGACAGGGGCTCGGAGATACGCAGTATTTT CATSDRQGLGDTQYF
TRBD1 TRBJ1-4 TRBV7-8 NA TGTGCCAGCAGCTTAGTGCCGGGACAGAATGAAAAACTGTTTTTT CASSLVPGQNEKLFF
TRBD2 TRBJ2-1 TRBV5-4 NA TGTGCCAGCAGCTTGAAGATAGCGGGCCTGGCCTACAATGAGCAGTTCTTC CASSLKIAGLAYNEQFF
TRBD1 TRBJ1-5 TRBV27 NA TGTGCCAGCAGTTTCACGGGACAGCCCAATCAGCCCCAGCATTTT CASSFTGQPNQPQHF
TRBD2 TRBJ2-7 TRBV3-1/TRBV3-2 NA TGTGCCAGCAGCCAAGCTACGGGAGGGCCATACGAGCAGTACTTC CASSQATGGPYEQYF
TRBD2 TRBJ2-2 TRBV10-2 NA TGCGCCTCTCAGCCCGCTAGCGGACAAATGACCGGGGAGCTGTTTTTT CASQPASGQMTGELFF
NA TRBJ1-2 TRBV30 NA TGTGCCTGGAGTGTACGAACAGTAGATAGCTACACCTTC CAWSVRTVDSYTF
NA TRBJ1-1 TRBV2 NA TGTGCCAGCAGTGATGGGACACCTGGAGCTTTCTTT CASSDGTPGAFF
TRBD2 TRBJ2-5 TRBV19 NA TGTGCCAGCAGGAGGACTAGCGGGAGTATAGAGACCCAGTACTTC CASRRTSGSIETQYF
TRBD1 TRBJ2-7 TRBV30 NA TGTGCCTGGAGCGGCCCGGGACAGGCTTTACTAGGCCTCCCCTACGAGCAGTACTTC CAWSGPGQALLGLPYEQYF
NA TRBJ2-3 TRBV2 once TGTGCCAGCAGTACTGACGGACATAGCACAGATACGCAGTATTTT CASSTDGHSTDTQYF
NA TRBJ1-5 TRBV7-2 NA TGTGCCAGCAGCTTTGGGCAGAGCAATCAGCCCCAGCATTTT CASSFGQSNQPQHF
TRBD2 TRBJ2-1 TRBV9 NA TGTGCCAGCAGCCTCACTAGCGGGAGTTCCCATGAGCAGTTCTTC CASSLTSGSSHEQFF
NA TRBJ1-6 TRBV2 NA TGTGCCAGCCAGACAGGACTGGGGTCACCCCTCCACTTT CASQTGLGSPLHF
NA TRBJ2-7 TRBV13 NA TGTGCCAGCAGCTCCTTGAGAGTTTGGCAGTACTTC CASSSLRVWQYF
TRBD2 TRBJ2-1 TRBV3-1/TRBV3-2 NA TGTGCCAGCAGCCAAGCCCTGACTAGCGGTTACAATGAGCAGTTCTTC CASSQALTSGYNEQFF
TRBD1 TRBJ1-1 TRBV5-6 NA TGTGCCAGCAGCTTACAGGGGGTGAACACTGAAGCTTTCTTT CASSLQGVNTEAFF
NA TRBJ1-2 TRBV5-1 NA TGCGCCAGCAGCTTCCAGGGGCCTGGGAGCTATGGCTACACCTTC CASSFQGPGSYGYTF
TRBD1 TRBJ1-1 TRBV19 NA TGTGCCAGTAGTACGGACAGGGGCGGGGTGAACACTGAAGCTTTCTTT CASSTDRGGVNTEAFF
TRBD2 TRBJ2-1 TRBV9 NA TGTGCCAGCAGCGTAGTGGGGATGGGACTAGCGGACAATGAGCAGTTCTTC CASSVVGMGLADNEQFF
NA TRBJ2-7 TRBV24-1 NA TGTGCCACCAGTGATTTGCGGCGCCGGGACAAGGCTCTAGTCGAGCAGTACTTC CATSDLRRRDKALVEQYF
TRBD2 TRBJ2-7 TRBV18 NA TGTGCCAGCTCATCCGGGACTACCTTCTACGAGCAGTACTTC CASSSGTTFYEQYF
NA TRBJ1-2 TRBV5-8 NA TGTGCCAGCAGCTTGAGTGTCAGGATCTATGGCTACACCTTC CASSLSVRIYGYTF
NA TRBJ1-1 TRBV18 NA TGTGCCAGCTCAGATACAGGGATCGAAGCTTTCTTT CASSDTGIEAFF
NA TRBJ2-7 TRBV19 NA TGTGCCAGTAGCACAGCAGGGGATAGCTCCTACGAGCAGTACTTC CASSTAGDSSYEQYF
TRBD1 TRBJ2-2 TRBV14 NA TGTGCCAGCAGCCTAGGACAGGGCGGGAACACCGGGGAGCTGTTTTTT CASSLGQGGNTGELFF
NA TRBJ1-2 TRBV10-2 NA TGCGCCAGCAGTGAGCCTACAGGTAGGCGCGGCTACACCTTC CASSEPTGRRGYTF
NA TRBJ1-2 TRBV4-3 NA TGCGCCAGCAGCCAATCAGGGAGGGCACGCTACACCTTC CASSQSGRARYTF
NA TRBJ2-7 TRBV6-5 NA TGTGCCAGCCGCGAACCAGGGACCTACGAGCAGTACTTC CASREPGTYEQYF
NA TRBJ2-1 TRBV5-4 NA TGTGCCAGCAGCCTTGCGGGAAACAGCTACAATGAGCAGTTCTTC CASSLAGNSYNEQFF
NA TRBJ1-1 TRBV5-1 NA TGCGCCAGCAGCTTAGCTGTGAACACTGAAGCTTTCTTT CASSLAVNTEAFF
NA TRBJ2-7 TRBV7-2 NA TGTGCCAGCAGCCCGGACGGGAGCTCCTACGAGCAGTACTTC CASSPDGSSYEQYF
NA TRBJ2-3 TRBV18 NA TGTGCCAGCTCACCCCCGGGGACAGATACGCAGTATTTT CASSPPGTDTQYF
NA TRBJ1-6 TRBV5-1 NA TGCGCCAGCAGCTTTGGGGAGGGCAGATCACCCCTCCACTTT CASSFGEGRSPLHF